These T cell receptor beta chains were read from a single sample in a study of T and B cells in COVID-19 patients. TCRdb fed the multiplex PCR reads into MiXCR, producing one record per CDR3 protein. Of approximately 10,000 distinct CDR3 sequences detected, 30% appear once; the ten largest clones hold approximately 30%. The sample was blood. These receptor sequences come from a human donor who had recovered from COVID-19. Each CDR3 is given with its conserved first and last residue. Fields, in order: J gene, D gene, clone size, V gene, CDR3 DNA, CDR3 protein. A D gene is named only where the DNA matches it firmly. Clone size is stated in some rows and not others, as once, few, many or a class when expanded.

j_call: TRBJ2-3
d_call: TRBD1
clone_size: many
v_call: TRBV13
cdr3_nt: TGTGCCAGCAGCCCCGACAGGGGGAGAGATACGCAGTATTTT
cdr3_aa: CASSPDRGRDTQYF

j_call: TRBJ1-1
d_call: TRBD1
clone_size: -
v_call: TRBV6-2/TRBV6-3
cdr3_nt: TGTGCCGGCACCCCGGACAGGGAGGCCACTGAAGCTTTCTTT
cdr3_aa: CAGTPDREATEAFF

j_call: TRBJ2-3
d_call: TRBD2
clone_size: few
v_call: TRBV5-4
cdr3_nt: TGTGCCAGCAGGCTAGCGGGAGGAGGGGCAGATACGCAGTATTTT
cdr3_aa: CASRLAGGGADTQYF

j_call: TRBJ2-3
d_call: TRBD2
clone_size: -
v_call: TRBV15
cdr3_nt: TGTGCCACCAGCAGAGTTCGGACTAGCGGAAGCACAGATACGCAGTATTTT
cdr3_aa: CATSRVRTSGSTDTQYF

j_call: TRBJ2-7
d_call: TRBD2
clone_size: -
v_call: TRBV10-3
cdr3_nt: TGTGCCATCAGTGAAGGTGGACTAGCTGGCTACGAGCAGTACTTC
cdr3_aa: CAISEGGLAGYEQYF

j_call: TRBJ2-5
d_call: -
clone_size: -
v_call: TRBV7-9
cdr3_nt: TGTGCCAGCAGCCTTACTGAAACCATGGCCCAGTACTTC
cdr3_aa: CASSLTETMAQYF

j_call: TRBJ1-2
d_call: -
clone_size: -
v_call: TRBV7-9
cdr3_nt: TGTGCCAGCAGCGGGAACTGGCAGGGAGGCTACACCTTC
cdr3_aa: CASSGNWQGGYTF

j_call: TRBJ2-1
d_call: -
clone_size: few
v_call: TRBV6-6
cdr3_nt: TGTGCCAGCAGGGCTGGGGGAGGAAGCAATGAGCAGTTCTTC
cdr3_aa: CASRAGGGSNEQFF

j_call: TRBJ1-3
d_call: -
clone_size: few
v_call: TRBV6-6
cdr3_nt: TGTGCCAGCAGTTACTTGCCTGACGGGGGCATATATTTT
cdr3_aa: CASSYLPDGGIYF

j_call: TRBJ2-1
d_call: TRBD2
clone_size: -
v_call: TRBV6-1
cdr3_nt: TGTGCCAGCAATCCCCAGCCGGGGGGCTCCTACAATGAGCAGTTCTTC
cdr3_aa: CASNPQPGGSYNEQFF

j_call: TRBJ1-2
d_call: -
clone_size: -
v_call: TRBV6-5
cdr3_nt: TGTGCCAGCAGTTCCTCTGCGGGAGGCTACACCTTC
cdr3_aa: CASSSSAGGYTF

j_call: TRBJ1-6
d_call: -
clone_size: -
v_call: TRBV7-9
cdr3_nt: TGTGCCAGCAGCGCTGACCGCCTTGGATCACCCCTCCACTTT
cdr3_aa: CASSADRLGSPLHF

j_call: TRBJ2-1
d_call: TRBD2
clone_size: medium-sized
v_call: TRBV6-5
cdr3_nt: TGTGCCAGCAGTTCTAGCGGGAGGGCCTTCAATGAGCAGTTCTTC
cdr3_aa: CASSSSGRAFNEQFF

j_call: TRBJ2-7
d_call: TRBD2
clone_size: few
v_call: TRBV12-3/TRBV12-4
cdr3_nt: TGTGCCAGCAGTCCCTTCGGGACTAGCGGGGCCTACGAGCAGTACTTC
cdr3_aa: CASSPFGTSGAYEQYF

j_call: TRBJ2-7
d_call: -
clone_size: -
v_call: TRBV5-4
cdr3_nt: TGTGCCAGCGCCTGGGCGAGCTCCTACGAGCAGTACTTC
cdr3_aa: CASAWASSYEQYF

j_call: TRBJ2-1
d_call: -
clone_size: medium-sized
v_call: TRBV29-1
cdr3_nt: TGCAGCGTTGAAGGGATAAAGTTGCGTGGAGTTTACAATGAGCAGTTCTTC
cdr3_aa: CSVEGIKLRGVYNEQFF

j_call: TRBJ2-1
d_call: -
clone_size: -
v_call: TRBV6-2/TRBV6-3
cdr3_nt: TGTGCCAGCAGTTACTCAGGGATGAGCTCCTACAATGAGCAGTTCTTC
cdr3_aa: CASSYSGMSSYNEQFF

j_call: TRBJ2-5
d_call: -
clone_size: -
v_call: TRBV6-5
cdr3_nt: TGTGCCAGCCGACAGGGGAGCTTGCGGGAGGGGACCCAGTACTTC
cdr3_aa: CASRQGSLREGTQYF

j_call: TRBJ2-5
d_call: -
clone_size: few
v_call: TRBV7-9
cdr3_nt: TGTGCCAGCAGCCTCGCCCGGGATCAAGAGACCCAGTACTTC
cdr3_aa: CASSLARDQETQYF

j_call: TRBJ2-7
d_call: TRBD2
clone_size: -
v_call: TRBV6-6
cdr3_nt: TGTGCCAGCAGTTACTGGAGACTAGCGGGAGGGTACGAGCAGTACTTC
cdr3_aa: CASSYWRLAGGYEQYF

j_call: TRBJ1-2
d_call: TRBD1
clone_size: -
v_call: TRBV5-1
cdr3_nt: TGCGCCAGCAGATGGGGACAGGCGATGTATGGCTACACCTTC
cdr3_aa: CASRWGQAMYGYTF

j_call: TRBJ2-3
d_call: -
clone_size: -
v_call: TRBV14
cdr3_nt: TGTGCCAGCAGCCAGGGACCCAAGGGGGCAGATACGCAGTATTTT
cdr3_aa: CASSQGPKGADTQYF

j_call: TRBJ1-2
d_call: -
clone_size: few
v_call: TRBV27
cdr3_nt: TGTGCCAGCAGTTCCGACACTAACTATGGCTACACCTTC
cdr3_aa: CASSSDTNYGYTF

j_call: TRBJ2-2
d_call: TRBD1
clone_size: -
v_call: TRBV24-1
cdr3_nt: TGTGCCACCAGTGTTCGGGGGACAGGGCGGTCCGGGGAGCTGTTTTTT
cdr3_aa: CATSVRGTGRSGELFF

j_call: TRBJ2-2
d_call: -
clone_size: few
v_call: TRBV12-3/TRBV12-4
cdr3_nt: TGTGCCACCAGGGTTGGGGCGAACACCGGGGAGCTGTTTTTT
cdr3_aa: CATRVGANTGELFF

j_call: TRBJ1-4
d_call: TRBD1
clone_size: -
v_call: TRBV4-3
cdr3_nt: TGCGCCAGCAGCCAGGGGCGGCAGGGGGGCGAAAAACTGTTTTTT
cdr3_aa: CASSQGRQGGEKLFF

j_call: TRBJ2-5
d_call: -
clone_size: few
v_call: TRBV4-3
cdr3_nt: TGCGCCAGCAGCCAAGATCGGGGCAGTAGGCAAGAGACCCAGTACTTC
cdr3_aa: CASSQDRGSRQETQYF

j_call: TRBJ2-2
d_call: -
clone_size: many
v_call: TRBV12-3/TRBV12-4
cdr3_nt: TGTGCCAGCAGTTTTGGGGACTCCCGCGCGGGGGAGCTGTTTTTT
cdr3_aa: CASSFGDSRAGELFF

j_call: TRBJ1-4
d_call: TRBD1
clone_size: -
v_call: TRBV19
cdr3_nt: TGTGCCAGTATTGGAACAGGGGCGGGTCACGGGGACCAAGGTGAAAAACTGTTTTTT
cdr3_aa: CASIGTGAGHGDQGEKLFF

j_call: TRBJ2-7
d_call: TRBD1
clone_size: -
v_call: TRBV5-1
cdr3_nt: TGCGCCAGCAGCTTGGGGGACAGGCTCGACGAGCAGTACTTC
cdr3_aa: CASSLGDRLDEQYF

j_call: TRBJ2-3
d_call: TRBD2
clone_size: once
v_call: TRBV27
cdr3_nt: TGTGCCAGCAGCGTAGTGGCTAGCGGAGATACGCAGTATTTT
cdr3_aa: CASSVVASGDTQYF

j_call: TRBJ2-5
d_call: -
clone_size: medium-sized
v_call: TRBV30
cdr3_nt: TGTGCCTGGACTGGGTGGGAGCGGGAGACCCAGTACTTC
cdr3_aa: CAWTGWERETQYF

j_call: TRBJ1-2
d_call: -
clone_size: -
v_call: TRBV5-1
cdr3_nt: TGCGCCAGCAGCGAACAGGACTATGGCTACACCTTC
cdr3_aa: CASSEQDYGYTF

j_call: TRBJ2-6
d_call: -
clone_size: -
v_call: TRBV21-1
cdr3_nt: TGTGCCAGCAGCAAAAGGGTCGGTCGGACAGGGCGGACTGGGGCCAACGTCCTGACTTTC
cdr3_aa: CASSKRVGRTGRTGANVLTF

j_call: TRBJ1-5
d_call: TRBD1
clone_size: few
v_call: TRBV6-2/TRBV6-3
cdr3_nt: TGTGCCAGCAGCCACCCCGGGACAGGGTGGAGCAATCAGCCCCAGCATTTT
cdr3_aa: CASSHPGTGWSNQPQHF

j_call: TRBJ1-2
d_call: -
clone_size: few
v_call: TRBV6-2/TRBV6-3
cdr3_nt: TGTGCCAGCAGTTTTTTTACAGGGATGGGCTACACCTTC
cdr3_aa: CASSFFTGMGYTF

j_call: TRBJ2-7
d_call: TRBD1
clone_size: few
v_call: TRBV12-3/TRBV12-4
cdr3_nt: TGTGCCAGCACCTGGGACAGTGCGTACGAGCAGTACTTC
cdr3_aa: CASTWDSAYEQYF

j_call: TRBJ2-1
d_call: TRBD2
clone_size: -
v_call: TRBV12-3/TRBV12-4
cdr3_nt: TGTGCCAGCAACCCTCGGGCGGGAGGGAATTCCTACAATGAGCAGTTCTTC
cdr3_aa: CASNPRAGGNSYNEQFF

j_call: TRBJ2-3
d_call: -
clone_size: -
v_call: TRBV20-1
cdr3_nt: TGCAGTGCTAGAGCGGGGAGCACAGATACGCAGTATTTT
cdr3_aa: CSARAGSTDTQYF

j_call: TRBJ1-4
d_call: TRBD1
clone_size: many
v_call: TRBV19
cdr3_nt: TGTGCCAGTAGTAGGACAGGGGAACCCTTCGGAAAACTGTTTTTT
cdr3_aa: CASSRTGEPFGKLFF

j_call: TRBJ2-5
d_call: -
clone_size: many
v_call: TRBV5-4
cdr3_nt: TGTGCCAGCAGCCTACCTGGTAGGTGGGGACAAGAGACCCAGTACTTC
cdr3_aa: CASSLPGRWGQETQYF

j_call: TRBJ2-6
d_call: -
clone_size: medium-sized
v_call: TRBV15
cdr3_nt: TGTGCCACCAGCAGAGATCCCGGGTCTGGGGCCAACGTCCTGACTTTC
cdr3_aa: CATSRDPGSGANVLTF

j_call: TRBJ2-1
d_call: -
clone_size: medium-sized
v_call: TRBV19
cdr3_nt: TGTGCCAGTAGTCCTCAGTCCGCACGACTAATCCACAATGAGCAGTTCTTC
cdr3_aa: CASSPQSARLIHNEQFF

j_call: TRBJ2-2
d_call: -
clone_size: medium-sized
v_call: TRBV5-4
cdr3_nt: TGTGCCAGCAGCTTTGATCCGGCCGGGGAGCTGTTTTTT
cdr3_aa: CASSFDPAGELFF

j_call: TRBJ2-1
d_call: -
clone_size: -
v_call: TRBV27
cdr3_nt: TGTGCCAGCAGTTTCCGAGCGGGCTTCTACAATGAGCAGTTCTTC
cdr3_aa: CASSFRAGFYNEQFF

j_call: TRBJ2-7
d_call: -
clone_size: few
v_call: TRBV12-3/TRBV12-4
cdr3_nt: TGTGCCAGCAGTTTACTAGCTACCTACGAGCAGTACTTC
cdr3_aa: CASSLLATYEQYF

j_call: TRBJ2-7
d_call: -
clone_size: once
v_call: TRBV12-3/TRBV12-4
cdr3_nt: TGTGACAGCAGTTTAGGCAGGGTGAGGGAGCAGTACTTC
cdr3_aa: CDSSLGRVREQYF

j_call: TRBJ1-1
d_call: TRBD1
clone_size: few
v_call: TRBV6-2/TRBV6-3
cdr3_nt: TGTGCCAGCAGCTCCACCGGGACAGGGCGTGAAGCTTTCTTT
cdr3_aa: CASSSTGTGREAFF

j_call: TRBJ2-3
d_call: -
clone_size: few
v_call: TRBV20-1
cdr3_nt: TGCAGTGCTAGGAGCGGCGGAAATACGCAGTATTTT
cdr3_aa: CSARSGGNTQYF